A single T cell receptor (beta chain) is shown here with its context. V lost 0 bases to trimming and J lost 5 bases, with 13 bases between them. Germline V gives CDR1 MNHNY, CDR2 SVGAGI (reference sequence). The CDR3 contains 16 residues. As handled by the study authors: By means of reference gene primer amplification, nucleated cell counts were estimated. TCRdb keeps only in-frame clones here, not all; method: immunoSEQ multiplex PCR. From that table come the V and J calls and clone size; the DNA was used to work out D and trimming. Here the sample spans over 75,000 clones, roughly 75% being singletons. The data stem from a study of blood T cell repertoires in COVID-19. Turning to the study itself: Samples of COVID-19 (acute and convalescent) were obtained from the United States, Italy and Spain. The analysed material was cDNA or gDNA that came from T cells, B-cell-depleted T cells, or PBMCs.

The specimen was peripheral blood. This sequence joins TRBV6-6 and TRBJ2-2; D may be TRBD1 (8 bases). This TCR derives from a man aged 50-60 years who had recovered from COVID-19. The chain's CDR3 is CASSYSNRGGTGELFF. The CDR3 coding sequence is TGTGCCAGCAGTTACTCGAACAGGGGGGGGACCGGGGAGCTGTTTTTT.